The TCR beta chain under discussion was sequenced for a study of OX40 agonist ivuxolimab in advanced cancers. About the research overall: Patients with prior anti-PD-1, anti-PD-L1 or anti-CTLA-4 therapy were eligible; 35% to 50% had some.

The study, taken as a whole, reports: The study found among the lowest clonal expansion in partial responders at 0.1-3.0 mg/kg.

CDR3 length: 15 amino acids. Germline lookup yields CDR1 LNHDA and CDR2 SQIVND (reference sequence). Trimming at V came to 5 bases and at J to 8 bases, leaving 9 bases not matched to a gene. The assay was immunoSEQ multiplex PCR, and TCRdb's table has in-frame clones only and misses some. Of over 45,000 clones detected, roughly 77% appear once; the ten largest clones hold approximately 1.1%. On this clone: Its target is unknown.

The TCR sequence derives from an adult with an advanced solid tumor such as melanoma, head and neck, liver or kidney cancer. The sample consisted of CD4+ or CD8+ T cells sorted from blood, taken in a trial of the OX40 agonist ivuxolimab. The chain combines TRBV19 with TRBJ2-1, with 10 bases matching TRBD2. CDR3 amino acids: CASSRLAGAVYEQFF. CDR3 coding DNA: TGTGCCAGTAGTCGTCTAGCGGGAGCGGTCTATGAGCAGTTCTTC.